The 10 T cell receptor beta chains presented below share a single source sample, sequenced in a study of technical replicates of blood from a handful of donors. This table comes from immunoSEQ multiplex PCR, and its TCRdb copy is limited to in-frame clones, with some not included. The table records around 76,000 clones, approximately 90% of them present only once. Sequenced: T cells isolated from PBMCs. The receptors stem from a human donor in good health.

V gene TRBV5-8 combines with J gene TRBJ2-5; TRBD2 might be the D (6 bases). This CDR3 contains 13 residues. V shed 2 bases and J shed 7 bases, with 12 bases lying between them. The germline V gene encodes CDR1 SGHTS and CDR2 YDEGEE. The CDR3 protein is CASSLRGTGTQYF. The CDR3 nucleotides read TGTGCCAGCAGCTTACGCGGGACCGGGACCCAGTACTTC.

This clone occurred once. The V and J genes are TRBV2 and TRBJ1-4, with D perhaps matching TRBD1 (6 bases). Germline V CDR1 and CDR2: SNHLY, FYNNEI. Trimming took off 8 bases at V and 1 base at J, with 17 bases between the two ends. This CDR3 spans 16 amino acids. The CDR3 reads CASRIPDRRTNEKLFF. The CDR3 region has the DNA TGTGCCAGCCGTATCCCCGACAGGAGAACTAATGAAAAACTGTTTTTT.

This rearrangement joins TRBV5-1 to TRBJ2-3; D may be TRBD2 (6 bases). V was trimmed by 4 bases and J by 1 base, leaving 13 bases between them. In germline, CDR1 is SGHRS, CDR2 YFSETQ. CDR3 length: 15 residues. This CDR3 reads CASSVDGGGTDTQYF. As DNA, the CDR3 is TGCGCCAGCAGCGTGGACGGGGGAGGCACAGATACGCAGTATTTT.

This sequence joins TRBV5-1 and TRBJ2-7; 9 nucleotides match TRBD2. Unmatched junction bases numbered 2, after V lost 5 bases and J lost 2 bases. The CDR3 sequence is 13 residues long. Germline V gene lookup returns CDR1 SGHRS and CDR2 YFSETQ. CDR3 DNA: TGCGCCAGCAGGGTAGCGGGAGCCTACGAGCAGTACTTC. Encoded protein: CASRVAGAYEQYF.

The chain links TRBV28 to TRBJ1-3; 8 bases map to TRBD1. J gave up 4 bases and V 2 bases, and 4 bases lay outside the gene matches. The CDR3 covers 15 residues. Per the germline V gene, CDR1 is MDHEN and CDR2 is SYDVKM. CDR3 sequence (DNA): TGTGCCAGCAGTTTACAGGGGGCGAGCGGAAACACCATATATTTT. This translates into CASSLQGASGNTIYF.

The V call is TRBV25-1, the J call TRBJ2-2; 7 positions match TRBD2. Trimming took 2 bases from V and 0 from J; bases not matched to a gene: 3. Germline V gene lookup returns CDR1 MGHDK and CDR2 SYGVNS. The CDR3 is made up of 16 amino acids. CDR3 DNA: TGTGCCAGCAGTGAAGGGAGGGATTCGAACACCGGGGAGCTGTTTTTT. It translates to CASSEGRDSNTGELFF.

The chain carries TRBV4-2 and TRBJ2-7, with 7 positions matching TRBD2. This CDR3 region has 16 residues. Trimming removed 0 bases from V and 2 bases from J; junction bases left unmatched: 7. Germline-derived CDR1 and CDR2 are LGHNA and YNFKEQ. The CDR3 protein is CASSQDLRRETYEQYF. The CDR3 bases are TGTGCCAGCAGCCAAGATCTAAGGCGGGAGACCTACGAGCAGTACTTC.

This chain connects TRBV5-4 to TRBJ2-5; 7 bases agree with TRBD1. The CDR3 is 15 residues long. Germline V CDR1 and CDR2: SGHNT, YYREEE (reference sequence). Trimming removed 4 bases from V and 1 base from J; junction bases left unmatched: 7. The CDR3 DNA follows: TGTGCCAGCAGCCACCCTGCAGGGGGCCAAGAGACCCAGTACTTC. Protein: CASSHPAGGQETQYF.

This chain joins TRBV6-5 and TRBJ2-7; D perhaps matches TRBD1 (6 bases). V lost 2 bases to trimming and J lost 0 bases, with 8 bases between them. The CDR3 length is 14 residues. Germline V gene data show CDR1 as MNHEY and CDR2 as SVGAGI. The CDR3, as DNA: TGTGCCAGCAGTTACGCAGGGGTCTCCTACGAGCAGTACTTC. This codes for CASSYAGVSYEQYF.

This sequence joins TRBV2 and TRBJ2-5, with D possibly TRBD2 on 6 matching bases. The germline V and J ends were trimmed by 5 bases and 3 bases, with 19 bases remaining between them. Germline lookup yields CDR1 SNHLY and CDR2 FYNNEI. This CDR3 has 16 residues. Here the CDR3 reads CASSSSLQGGEETQYF. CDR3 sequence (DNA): TGTGCCAGCAGTTCGAGTCTCCAGGGCGGGGAAGAGACCCAGTACTTC.